The clone carrying this T cell receptor beta chain has a handful of counts. The data belong to a study of blood T cells in healthy people across ages. The length of the CDR3 is 15 residues. Trimming shortened V by 1 base and J by 2 bases, and 9 bases separated the two germline ends. Germline CDR1 is SGHTA and CDR2 is FQGNSA. Alongside a J-beta primer mix, a sample-barcoded 5' primer served in a second PCR lasting roughly 7 to 12 cycles. Using its own MiXCR run on the 5' RACE reads, TCRdb lists one record per CDR3 protein. Here the sample spans about 1.8 million distinct CDR3 sequences, 49% being singletons.

The source material was blood. The V and J genes are TRBV7-2 and TRBJ2-1, with D unclear. The receptor comes from a woman aged 35 to 49 in good health. The CDR3 DNA sequence: TGTGCCAGCAGCTTAGTCGGGCTCCCCTACAATGAGCAGTTCTTC. Amino acid sequence: CASSLVGLPYNEQFF.